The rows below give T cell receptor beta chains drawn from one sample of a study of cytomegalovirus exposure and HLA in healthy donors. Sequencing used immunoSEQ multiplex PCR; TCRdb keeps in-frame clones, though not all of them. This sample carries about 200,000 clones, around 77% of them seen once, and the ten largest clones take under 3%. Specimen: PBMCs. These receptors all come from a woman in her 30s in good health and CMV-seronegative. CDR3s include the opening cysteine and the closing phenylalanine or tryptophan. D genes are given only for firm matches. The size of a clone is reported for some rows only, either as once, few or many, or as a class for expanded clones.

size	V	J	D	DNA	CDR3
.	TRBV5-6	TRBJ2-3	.	TGTGCCAGCGCTAGGAGAGATACGCAGTATTTT	CASARRDTQYF
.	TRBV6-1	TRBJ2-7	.	TGTGCCAGCAGTGAACCCTATGGTTACGAGCAGTACTTC	CASSEPYGYEQYF
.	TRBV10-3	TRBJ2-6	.	TGTGCCATCAGTGAGTCGGTAGGGGCCTCTGGGGCCAACGTCCTGACTTTC	CAISESVGASGANVLTF
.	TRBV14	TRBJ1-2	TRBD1	TGTGCCAGCAGCCGACAGGGGGAACATGGCTACACCTTC	CASSRQGEHGYTF
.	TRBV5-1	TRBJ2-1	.	TGCGCCAGCAGCTCGGGGGGGACAGGGAATGAGCAGTTCTTC	CASSSGGTGNEQFF
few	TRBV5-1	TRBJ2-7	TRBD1	TGCGCCAGCAGCTTGACAGGGGCGGTCGACGAGCAGTACTTC	CASSLTGAVDEQYF
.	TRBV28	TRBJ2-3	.	TGTGCCAGCAGTTTATTTCCTAGCACAGATACGCAGTATTTT	CASSLFPSTDTQYF
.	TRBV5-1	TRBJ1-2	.	TGCGCCAGCAGCGACAGGAACTATGGCTACACCTTC	CASSDRNYGYTF
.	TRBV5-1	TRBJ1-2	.	TGCGCCAGCAGTCAGGTGGGGGGGCTCTATGGCTACACCTTC	CASSQVGGLYGYTF
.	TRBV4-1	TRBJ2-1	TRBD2	TGCGCCAGCAGCCAAGCTTTTTTCCCCACCGGGACTAGGTCCTACAATGAGCAGTTCTTC	CASSQAFFPTGTRSYNEQFF
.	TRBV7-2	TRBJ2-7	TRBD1	TGTGCCTCCGCGGGACAGGGCTACGAGCAGTACTTC	CASAGQGYEQYF
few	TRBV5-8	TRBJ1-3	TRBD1	TGTGCCAGCAGCTTGGGTGACAGGGCCGGAAACACCATATATTTT	CASSLGDRAGNTIYF
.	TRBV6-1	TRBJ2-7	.	TGTGCCAGCAGTGCCACAGGTTTGCCTTCCTACGAGCAGTACTTC	CASSATGLPSYEQYF
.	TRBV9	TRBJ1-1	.	TGTGCCAGCAGTGAAGGGGCGAACACTGAAGCTTTCTTT	CASSEGANTEAFF
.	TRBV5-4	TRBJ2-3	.	TGTGCCAGCAGCTTGGGGGGAGTTGCAGATACGCAGTATTTT	CASSLGGVADTQYF
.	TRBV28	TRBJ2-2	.	TGTGCCAGCAGTTTGCACGGACAGATATTTAACACCGGGGAGCTGTTTTTT	CASSLHGQIFNTGELFF
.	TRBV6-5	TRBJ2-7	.	TGTGCCAGCAGTTCAGATCCGGGACATTCCTACGAGCAGTACTTC	CASSSDPGHSYEQYF
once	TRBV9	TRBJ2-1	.	TGTGCCAGCAGCCCCTTTGGACAGAACAATGAGCAGTTCTTC	CASSPFGQNNEQFF
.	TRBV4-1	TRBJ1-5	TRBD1	TGCGCCAGCAGCCGCGGGACAGGGGGTAAAGAGCCCCAGCATTTT	CASSRGTGGKEPQHF
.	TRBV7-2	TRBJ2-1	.	TGTGCCAGCAACTCCAGGGGATTCGGTCCTTACAATGAGCAGTTCTTC	CASNSRGFGPYNEQFF
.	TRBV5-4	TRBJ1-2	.	TGTGCCAGCAGCTTGTTATCCCCCAGGGAGGGCTATGGCTACACCTTC	CASSLLSPREGYGYTF
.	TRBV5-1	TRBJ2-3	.	TGCGCCAGCAGTACCAGGGCTAGCACAGATACGCAGTATTTT	CASSTRASTDTQYF
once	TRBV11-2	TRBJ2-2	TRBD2	TGTGCCAGCAGCTTAGGTTGGGGGGGTTCGGTCACCGGGGAGCTGTTTTTT	CASSLGWGGSVTGELFF
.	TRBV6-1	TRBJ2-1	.	TGTGCCATCCCAGGGGTAGTCGGAATCAATGAGCAGTTCTTC	CAIPGVVGINEQFF
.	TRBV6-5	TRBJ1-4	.	TGTGCCAGCAGTTACTATCGCACAGCAACTAATGAAAAACTGTTTTTT	CASSYYRTATNEKLFF
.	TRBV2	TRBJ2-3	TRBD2	TGTGCCAGCAGTGATCCACATCTCGGACTAGCGGGAGATGCAGATACGCAGTATTTT	CASSDPHLGLAGDADTQYF
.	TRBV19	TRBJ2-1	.	TGTGCCAGTAGTATAAGCGGTAGCTCCTACAATGAGCAGTTCTTC	CASSISGSSYNEQFF
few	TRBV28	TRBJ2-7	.	TGTGCCAGCAGTTTATGGGGCAGGGCCTACGAGCAGTACTTC	CASSLWGRAYEQYF
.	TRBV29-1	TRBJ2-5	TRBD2	TGCAGCGTCGCGAAAGACCCTAGCGGGAGGCTCCCGGGGACCCAGTACTTC	CSVAKDPSGRLPGTQYF
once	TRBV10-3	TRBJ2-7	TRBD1	TGTGCCATCACCCCCGGGACAGGGCGCTACGAGCAGTACTTC	CAITPGTGRYEQYF
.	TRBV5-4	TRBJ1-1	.	TGTGCCAGCAGCTTTCGGGGGGAAGCTTTCTTT	CASSFRGEAFF
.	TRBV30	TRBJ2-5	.	TGTGCCTGGAGTCTAGGGGGGGGGTCCATAGAAGAGACCCAGTACTTC	CAWSLGGGSIEETQYF
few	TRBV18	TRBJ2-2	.	TGTGCCAGCTCACCCGCGGCCGTCGGGGAGCTGTTTTTT	CASSPAAVGELFF
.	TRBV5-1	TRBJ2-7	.	TGCGCCAGCAGCGAGGGCTTGTTCTACGAGCAGTACTTC	CASSEGLFYEQYF
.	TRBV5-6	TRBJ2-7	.	TGTGCCAGCAGCTTATTCACAGGCATCGCCTACGAGCAGTACTTC	CASSLFTGIAYEQYF
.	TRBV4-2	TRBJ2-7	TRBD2	TGTGCCAGCAGCCAAGAACGTTGGGCGGCTAGCGGGAGAATATACGAGCAGTACTTC	CASSQERWAASGRIYEQYF
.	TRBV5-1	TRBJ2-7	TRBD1	TGCGCCAGCAGCGAGACAGGGGGCCCCTACGAGCAGTACTTC	CASSETGGPYEQYF
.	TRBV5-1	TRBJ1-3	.	TGCGCCAGCGCGAGCGCAGGGATAGGAAACACCATATATTTT	CASASAGIGNTIYF
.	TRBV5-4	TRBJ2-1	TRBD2	TGTGCCAGCAGCTTGTCTTGGTCTAGCGGAGTCGGTGAGCAGTTCTTC	CASSLSWSSGVGEQFF
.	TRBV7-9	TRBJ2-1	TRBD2	TGTGCCAGCAGCTTACCATTTCGACTAGCGGGCACGAACAATGAGCAGTTCTTC	CASSLPFRLAGTNNEQFF
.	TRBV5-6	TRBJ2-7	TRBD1	TGTGCCAGCAGCTTGGGCCAGGGGGCCTACGAGCAGTACTTC	CASSLGQGAYEQYF
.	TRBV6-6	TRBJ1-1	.	TGTGCCAGCAGTTATAGGGGCTTGGCCACTGAAGCTTTCTTT	CASSYRGLATEAFF